These 7 T cell receptor beta chains came from one sample sequenced in a study of shared clonotypes between healthy human individuals. Some clones are missing from TCRdb's copy, which holds only in-frame ones; the method was immunoSEQ multiplex PCR. This table has more than 90,000 clones, about two thirds appearing once. The sequencing sample was made of memory CD8+ T cells sorted from blood. Subset denoted: CD45RO+ cells pooled with CCR7-negative TemRA cells. Receptor source: a young man in good health.

This clone has only a few counts. The chain combines TRBV27 with TRBJ1-4, with D tentatively TRBD1 (6 bases). Per germline, CDR1 MNHEY and CDR2 SMNVEV (reference sequence). Trimming took 5 bases from V and 7 from J, leaving 11 bases between them. This CDR3 region has 13 residues. The CDR3 coding sequence is TGTGCCAGCAGTCACGAGGGGGGTGAAAAACTGTTTTTT. It encodes CASSHEGGEKLFF.

CDR3 region: CAWSEGPDTEAFF. The CDR3, as DNA: TGTGCCTGGAGTGAGGGACCGGACACTGAAGCTTTCTTT. The chain couples TRBV30 to TRBJ1-1; TRBD1 is a possible D gene (5 bases). Trimming shortened V by 1 base and J by 3 bases, and 9 bases separated the two germline ends. CDR1 and CDR2 (germline): GTSNPN, SVGIG (reference sequence). This CDR3 is built from 13 residues. Drawing the rest from reference TRBV30 and TRBJ1-1, the complete variable domain is SQTIHQWPATLVQPVGSPLSLECTVEGTSNPNLYWYRQAAGRGLQLLFYSVGIGQISSEVPQNLSASRPQDRQFILSSKKLLLSDSGFYLCAWSEGPDTEAFFGQGTRLTVV.

V gene TRBV2 combines with J gene TRBJ1-5, with a weak D call TRBD1 (6 bases). CDR3 length equals 13 residues. CDR1 SNHLY and CDR2 FYNNEI come from the germline V gene. V was trimmed by 4 bases and J by 4 bases, leaving 8 bases between them. This CDR3 is CASSGGGNQPQHF. The CDR3, as DNA: TGTGCCAGCAGTGGAGGGGGGAATCAGCCCCAGCATTTT.

The chain recombines TRBV4-3 with TRBJ1-1; no firm D call. The germline CDR1 and CDR2 sequences are LGHNA and YSLEER. The CDR3 extends over 12 amino acids. The V end was cut by 0 bases, the J end by 6 bases, with 5 bases between. The CDR3 bases are TGCGCCAGCAGCCAAGACGGGTCTGAAGCTTTCTTT. Translating it yields CASSQDGSEAFF.

The V and J genes are TRBV11-1 and TRBJ2-7; D is possibly TRBD1 (6 bases). V lost 5 bases to trimming and J lost 3 bases, with 14 bases between them. Germline CDR1 is SGHAT and CDR2 is FQDESV (reference sequence). CDR3 length equals 14 residues. In DNA form, the CDR3 reads TGTGCCAGCAGCCTTTCGGGACAACTCTACGAGCAGTACTTC. This gives the protein CASSLSGQLYEQYF.

Comment on this clone: This sample includes further DNA sequences coding for the same CDR3. The chain combines TRBV28 with TRBJ2-7; D remains unclear. The length of the CDR3 is 12 residues. Germline V CDR1 and CDR2: MDHEN, SYDVKM. V lost 2 bases and J 3 bases, leaving 5 bases between the germline ends. CDR3 residues: CASSLGVYEQYF. The CDR3 DNA reads as TGTGCCAGCAGTTTAGGGGTCTACGAGCAGTACTTC.

The table lists this clone with many counts. The rearrangement uses TRBV7-9 and TRBJ2-2, with 7 positions matching TRBD1. The V and J ends lost 6 bases and 0 bases, in that order; junction bases with no gene match: 7. The CDR3 runs to 16 residues. The germline V gene has CDR1 SEHNR and CDR2 FQNEAQ (reference sequence). CDR3 sequence reads: CASSYRQGANTGELFF. Written as DNA, the CDR3 is TGTGCCAGCAGTTATCGACAGGGAGCGAACACCGGGGAGCTGTTTTTT.